Presented here are 3 T cell receptor beta chains from one specimen sequenced in a study of blood T cells in healthy people across ages. Then a second PCR, running about 6 to 11 cycles, was carried out with a sample-barcoded 5' primer and a J-beta primer mix. From the 5' RACE reads, TCRdb called clonotypes with MiXCR, one entry per CDR3 protein. Of approximately 700,000 distinct CDR3 sequences listed, roughly 32% are singletons. The specimen sequenced was blood. The receptors were gathered from a woman aged 80 or over in good health.

This chain links TRBV3-1 with TRBJ2-1; 11 bases are shared with TRBD2. The CDR3 spans 18 residues. Germline CDR1 and CDR2: LGHDT and YNNKEL (reference sequence). With V trimmed by 6 bases and J by 2 bases, 12 bases remained unmatched. The CDR3 is CASSFLAGGYHPYNEQFF. The CDR3 DNA is TGTGCCAGCAGTTTTCTAGCGGGAGGCTACCACCCCTACAATGAGCAGTTCTTC.

The chain has TRBV7-2 and TRBJ1-2; a possible D gene is TRBD1 (6 bases). The V gene lost 1 base and the J gene lost 8 bases, with 11 bases spanning the gap. The CDR3 spans 13 residues. Looked up from germline, CDR1 is SGHTA and CDR2 is FQGNSA. CDR3 region: CASSLEGELGYTF. The CDR3 nucleotides read TGTGCCAGCAGCTTAGAGGGGGAGCTAGGCTACACCTTC.

This clonotype occurred once. The CDR3: CASSETRGGNEQFF. CDR3 DNA sequence: TGTGCCAGCAGCGAGACCCGGGGGGGCAATGAGCAGTTCTTC. This sequence joins TRBV2 and TRBJ2-1; TRBD2 agrees at 8 bases. Per germline, CDR1 SNHLY and CDR2 FYNNEI. This CDR3 region has 14 residues. V lost 6 bases to trimming and J lost 6 bases; unmatched junction nucleotides: 7.